The 19 T cell receptor beta chains below all came from one sample that was sequenced in a study of shared clonotypes between healthy human individuals. TCRdb's copy holds only in-frame clones and misses some; the assay was immunoSEQ multiplex PCR. The data hold around 1,000,000 clones, with roughly 80% observed a single time. The specimen was memory CD4+ T cells from PBMCs. Subset here: CD45RA-negative fraction. The receptors come from a man younger than 35 in good health. Some clones in this sample may be carry-over from other donors' samples.

The gene calls are TRBV6-4 and TRBJ2-7, with TRBD2 matching 9 bases. Per the germline V gene, CDR1 is MRHNA and CDR2 is SNTAGT. The V gene end was trimmed by 3 bases and the J gene end by 4 bases; junction bases not matched to a gene: 7. The CDR3 has 15 amino acids. Written as DNA, the CDR3 is TGTGCCAGCAGTGAACAACTAGCGGGCCCATACGAGCAGTACTTC. Protein product: CASSEQLAGPYEQYF.

The chain joins TRBV19 to TRBJ2-1; D ambiguous. The CDR3 has 11 amino acids. CDR1 LNHDA and CDR2 SQIVND come from the germline V gene (reference sequence). Trimming took off 6 bases at V and 9 bases at J, with 9 bases between the two ends. CDR3 nucleotide sequence: TGTGCCAGTAGGCTTGCAGGTGAGCAGTTCTTC. The encoded protein is CASRLAGEQFF. The whole variable domain, remainder taken from reference TRBV19 and TRBJ2-1, is DGGITQSPKYLFRKEGQNVTLSCEQNLNHDAMYWYRQDPGQGLRLIYYSQIVNDFQKGDIAEGYSVSREKKESFPLTVTSAQKNPTAFYLCASRLAGEQFFGPGTRLTVL.

Of note for this clone: Only one base separates this from a far larger clonotype, so it likely reflects a read error. The same CDR3 arises from other DNA sequences in this sample as well. CDR3 DNA sequence: TGTGCCAGCAGCCCCGGGACTAGCGGACAAGAGACCCAGTACTTC. The encoded protein is CASSPGTSGQETQYF. The rearrangement links TRBV7-2 to TRBJ2-5; 11 positions match TRBD2. Germline-derived CDR1 and CDR2 are SGHTA and FQGNSA. Trimming removed 5 bases from V and 2 bases from J; junction bases left unmatched: 4. The CDR3 is 15 residues long.

This rearrangement joins TRBV10-3 to TRBJ1-2, with 7 bases fitting TRBD1. V was clipped by 3 bases and J by 7 bases; unmatched bases: 8. The CDR3 covers 14 residues. Germline CDR1 ENHRY, CDR2 SYGVKD. CDR3 amino acids: CAISDKGADVGYTF. CDR3 nucleotides: TGTGCCATCAGTGATAAGGGGGCGGATGTTGGCTACACCTTC.

This sequence joins TRBV27 and TRBJ1-1; D is possibly TRBD1 (6 bases). V lost 11 bases and J lost 2, with 12 bases in between. The CDR3 runs 12 residues. Germline V lookup: CDR1 MNHEY, CDR2 SMNVEV (reference sequence). The CDR3 DNA is TGTGCCGAGAGGGACACAAACACTGAAGCTTTCTTT. It is translated as CAERDTNTEAFF.

The genes are TRBV27 and TRBJ2-2; 9 bases match TRBD2. The germline CDR1 and CDR2 sequences are MNHEY and SMNVEV (reference sequence). V gave up 6 bases and J gave up 3 bases; unmatched junction bases: 17. This CDR3 contains 19 residues. Written as DNA, the CDR3 is TGTGCCAGCAGGGTCCACAGGGTAACGCGGGAGGGGGACACCGGGGAGCTGTTTTTT. It encodes CASRVHRVTREGDTGELFF.

This chain links TRBV11-2 with TRBJ1-1; D is unresolved. Per germline, CDR1 SGHAT and CDR2 FQNNGV. Trimming removed 1 base at V and 6 bases at J, with 9 bases between. The CDR3 covers 13 residues. The CDR3: CASSLVQYSEAFF. The CDR3, as DNA: TGTGCCAGCAGCTTAGTCCAGTACTCTGAAGCTTTCTTT.

The table lists this clone with a few counts. The CDR3 DNA is TGTGCCAGCACCGTCCAGACCGGGGAGCTGTTTTTT. It yields the protein CASTVQTGELFF. The chain carries TRBV2 and TRBJ2-2; D is ambiguous. This CDR3 has 12 amino acids. Germline CDR1 is SNHLY and CDR2 is FYNNEI. V was shortened by 7 bases and J by 5 bases, with 8 bases between the two germline ends. Based on the CDR3 plus reference TRBV2 and TRBJ2-2, the full variable domain is EPEVTQTPSHQVTQMGQEVILRCVPISNHLYFYWYRQILGQKVEFLVSFYNNEISEKSEIFDDQFSVERPDGSNFTLKIRSTKLEDSAMYFCASTVQTGELFFGEGSRLTVL.

The J gene is TRBJ1-4, the V gene TRBV10-3; no clear D. Trimming took 6 bases from V and 8 from J, leaving 10 bases between them. The germline CDR1 and CDR2 sequences are ENHRY and SYGVKD. CDR3 length: 12 residues. The chain's CDR3 is CAIRGTEEKLFF. The CDR3 DNA reads as TGTGCCATCAGAGGAACTGAAGAAAAACTGTTTTTT.

A few counts support this clone. This chain links TRBV19 with TRBJ1-5, with D unresolved. Germline CDR1 LNHDA, CDR2 SQIVND (reference sequence). V gave up 3 bases and J gave up 7 bases, with 7 bases separating them. The CDR3 sequence is 12 residues long. CDR3 nucleotides: TGTGCCAGTAGTATCTGGCAGCAGCCCCAGCATTTT. Amino acids: CASSIWQQPQHF. The variable domain in full, completed from reference TRBV19 and TRBJ1-5, reads DGGITQSPKYLFRKEGQNVTLSCEQNLNHDAMYWYRQDPGQGLRLIYYSQIVNDFQKGDIAEGYSVSREKKESFPLTVTSAQKNPTAFYLCASSIWQQPQHFGDGTRLSIL.

The V call is TRBV5-1, the J call TRBJ2-2; no reliable D call. CDR3 size: 13 residues. With 0 bases removed from V and 7 bases from J, the gap between germline ends came to 7 bases. Germline V lookup: CDR1 SGHRS, CDR2 YFSETQ. The CDR3 DNA sequence: TGCGCCAGCAGCTTGGGCGTGGACGGGGAGCTGTTTTTT. This gives the protein CASSLGVDGELFF.

This rearrangement joins TRBV10-3 to TRBJ2-4; TRBD1 matches at 8 bases. The length of the CDR3 is 14 residues. In germline, CDR1 is ENHRY, CDR2 SYGVKD. The V and J ends lost 4 bases and 6 bases, in that order; junction bases with no gene match: 5. This CDR3 reads CAISGTGIGNIQYF. DNA of the CDR3: TGTGCCATCAGTGGGACAGGGATCGGAAACATTCAGTACTTC.

J is TRBJ1-2 and V is TRBV5-1; D gene uncertain. The CDR3 consists of 14 residues. The germline gives CDR1 SGHRS, CDR2 YFSETQ. Trimming pared 2 bases from V and 1 base from J, leaving 9 bases between. DNA for the CDR3: TGCGCCAGCAGCTTTGTCAGCAGTAACTATGGCTACACCTTC. Its translation: CASSFVSSNYGYTF.

The CDR3 loop reads CASQEAGVRSNEQFF. CDR3 nucleotide sequence: TGTGCCAGCCAGGAGGCGGGAGTTAGATCCAATGAGCAGTTCTTC. The chain carries TRBV19 and TRBJ2-1; 7 positions match TRBD2. Per germline, CDR1 LNHDA and CDR2 SQIVND (reference sequence). The CDR3 runs to 15 residues. V was clipped by 9 bases and J by 6 bases; unmatched bases: 14.

The chain is built from TRBV7-2 and TRBJ1-1, with D hard to call. Germline V gene data show CDR1 as SGHTA and CDR2 as FQGNSA. CDR3 length equals 11 residues. V lost 5 bases and J 8 bases, leaving 9 bases between the germline ends. The CDR3: CASSPLVEAFF. The CDR3 DNA is TGTGCCAGCAGCCCCCTCGTGGAAGCTTTCTTT.

The chain has TRBV4-2 and TRBJ2-1; TRBD2 agrees at 11 bases. J lost 4 bases, V lost 1 base, and 9 bases had no gene match. This CDR3 spans 18 amino acids. CDR1 and CDR2 (germline): LGHNA, YNFKEQ. CDR3 sequence: CASSQAALAGGTYNEQFF. Written as DNA, the CDR3 is TGTGCCAGCAGCCAAGCGGCGCTAGCGGGAGGTACATACAATGAGCAGTTCTTC.

The rearrangement joins TRBV20-1 to TRBJ1-5, with no clear D. CDR3 size: 11 residues. The V end was cut by 0 bases, the J end by 9 bases, with 6 bases between. The germline V gene has CDR1 DFQATT and CDR2 SNEGSKA (reference sequence). The chain's CDR3 is CSARDDGPQHF. CDR3 coding DNA: TGCAGTGCTAGAGATGACGGGCCCCAGCATTTT.

The V gene is TRBV6-6, the J gene TRBJ1-2, with 7 nucleotides matching TRBD1. The CDR3 totals 14 residues. V lost 6 bases and J lost 4; bases outside the gene matches: 8. Germline V gene lookup returns CDR1 MNHNY and CDR2 SVGAGI (reference sequence). The CDR3 reads CASSPPGGFYGYTF. The DNA of the CDR3 is TGTGCCAGCAGCCCACCAGGGGGGTTCTATGGCTACACCTTC.

V gene TRBV7-7 combines with J gene TRBJ2-1; 11 positions agree with TRBD1. With V trimmed by 4 bases and J by 5 bases, 4 bases remained unmatched. Germline CDR1 is SSHAT and CDR2 is FNYEAQ (reference sequence). The length of the CDR3 is 15 residues. The CDR3 sequence: CASSSGQGGHNEQFF. CDR3 nucleotide sequence: TGTGCCAGCAGCTCGGGACAGGGGGGCCACAATGAGCAGTTCTTC.